Below, one TCR beta chain is given with its context. Its antigen is still unknown. The sample comes from a study of T cells and Merkel cell carcinoma outcomes. Overall study findings and caveats: In Merkel cell carcinoma, repertoire and T-cell density reportedly predicted outcomes.

Generated by immunoSEQ multiplex PCR, the TCRdb table keeps only in-frame clones and is missing some. The table records over 15,000 clones, 80% to 90% of them present only once. Germline V lookup: CDR1 MNHNY, CDR2 SVGAGI (reference sequence). Trimming took 2 bases from V and 3 from J; bases not matched to a gene: 5. This CDR3 region has 15 residues. The sequencing sample was made of tumor tissue from Merkel cell carcinoma. The receptor's source is a human donor with Merkel cell carcinoma. The chain couples TRBV6-6 to TRBJ2-7, with TRBD2 identical over 9 bases. The DNA of the CDR3 is TGTGCCAGCAGTTACCGGACTAGCGCCCTCTACGAGCAGTACTTC. Translating it yields CASSYRTSALYEQYF.